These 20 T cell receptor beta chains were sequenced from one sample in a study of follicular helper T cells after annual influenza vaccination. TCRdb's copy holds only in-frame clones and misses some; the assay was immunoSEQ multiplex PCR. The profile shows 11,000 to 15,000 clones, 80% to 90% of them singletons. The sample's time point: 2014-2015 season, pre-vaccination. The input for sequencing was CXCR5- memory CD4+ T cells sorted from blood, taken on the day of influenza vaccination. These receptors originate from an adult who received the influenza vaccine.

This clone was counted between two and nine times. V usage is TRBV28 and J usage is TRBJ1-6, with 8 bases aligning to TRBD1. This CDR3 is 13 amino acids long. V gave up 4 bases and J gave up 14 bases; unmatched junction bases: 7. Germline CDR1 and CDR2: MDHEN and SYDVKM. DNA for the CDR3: TGTGCCAGCAGTTGGAAGACAGGGGCCTCCCTCCACTTT. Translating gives CASSWKTGASLHF.

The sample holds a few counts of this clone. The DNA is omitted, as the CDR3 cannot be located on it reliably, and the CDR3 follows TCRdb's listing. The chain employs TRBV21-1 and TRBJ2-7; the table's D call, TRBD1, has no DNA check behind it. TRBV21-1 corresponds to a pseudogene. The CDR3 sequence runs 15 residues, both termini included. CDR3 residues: CASSKVGTGTYEQYF.

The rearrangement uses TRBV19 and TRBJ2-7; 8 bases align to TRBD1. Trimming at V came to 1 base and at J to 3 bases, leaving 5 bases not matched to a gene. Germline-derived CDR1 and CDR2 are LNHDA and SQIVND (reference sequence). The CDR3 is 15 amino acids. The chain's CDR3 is CASSIGSGGNYEQYF. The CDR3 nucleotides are TGTGCCAGTAGTATAGGTTCAGGGGGCAACTACGAGCAGTACTTC.

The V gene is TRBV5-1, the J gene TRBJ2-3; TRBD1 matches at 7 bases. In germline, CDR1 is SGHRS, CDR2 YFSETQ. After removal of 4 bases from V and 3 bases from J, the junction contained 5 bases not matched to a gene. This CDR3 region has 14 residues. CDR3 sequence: CASSGSGQTDTQYF. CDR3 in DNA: TGCGCCAGCAGCGGTTCGGGACAGACAGATACGCAGTATTTT.

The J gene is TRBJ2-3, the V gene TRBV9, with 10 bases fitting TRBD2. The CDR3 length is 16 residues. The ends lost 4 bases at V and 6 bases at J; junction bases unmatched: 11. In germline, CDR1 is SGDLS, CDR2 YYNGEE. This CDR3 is CASSLGERGGRDTQYF. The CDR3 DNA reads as TGTGCCAGCAGCCTAGGCGAGCGGGGGGGCCGGGATACGCAGTATTTT.

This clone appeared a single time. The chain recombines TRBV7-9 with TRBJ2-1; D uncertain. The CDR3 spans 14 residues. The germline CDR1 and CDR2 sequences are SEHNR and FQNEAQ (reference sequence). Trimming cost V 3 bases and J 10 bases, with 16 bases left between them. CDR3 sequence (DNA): TGTGCCAGCAGCTTTTCGCCCCGCACGCTCGAGCAGTTCTTC. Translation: CASSFSPRTLEQFF. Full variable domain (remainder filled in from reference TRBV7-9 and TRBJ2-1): DTGVSQNPRHKITKRGQNVTFRCDPISEHNRLYWYRQTLGQGPEFLTYFQNEAQLEKSRLLSDRFSAERPKGSFSTLEIQRTEQGDSAMYLCASSFSPRTLEQFFGPGTRLTVL.

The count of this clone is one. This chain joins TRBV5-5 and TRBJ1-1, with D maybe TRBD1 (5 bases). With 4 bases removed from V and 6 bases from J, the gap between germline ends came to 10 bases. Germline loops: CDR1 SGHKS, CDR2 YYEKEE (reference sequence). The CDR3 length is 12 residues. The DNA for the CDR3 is TGTGCCAGCAGCGAAAGGGGCGCTGAAGCTTTCTTT. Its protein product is CASSERGAEAFF. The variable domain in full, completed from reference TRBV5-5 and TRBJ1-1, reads DAGVTQSPTHLIKTRGQQVTLRCSPISGHKSVSWYQQVLGQGPQFIFQYYEKEERGRGNFPDRFSARQFPNYSSELNVNALLLGDSALYLCASSERGAEAFFGQGTRLTVV.

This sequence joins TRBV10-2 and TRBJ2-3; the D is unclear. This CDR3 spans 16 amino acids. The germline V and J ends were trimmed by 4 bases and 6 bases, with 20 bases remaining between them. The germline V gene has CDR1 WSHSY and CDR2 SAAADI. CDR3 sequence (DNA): TGCGCCAGCAGTGGAGCGTGGGGTTTGGTCGGCGATACGCAGTATTTT. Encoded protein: CASSGAWGLVGDTQYF.

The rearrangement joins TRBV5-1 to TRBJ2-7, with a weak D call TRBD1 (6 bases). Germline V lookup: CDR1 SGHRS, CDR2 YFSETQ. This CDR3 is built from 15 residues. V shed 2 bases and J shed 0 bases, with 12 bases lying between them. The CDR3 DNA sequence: TGCGCCAGCAGCTTCTATGGGACAAGCTCCTACGAGCAGTACTTC. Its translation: CASSFYGTSSYEQYF. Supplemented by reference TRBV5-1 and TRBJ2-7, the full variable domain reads KAGVTQTPRYLIKTRGQQVTLSCSPISGHRSVSWYQQTPGQGLQFLFEYFSETQRNKGNFPGRFSGRQFSNSRSEMNVSTLELGDSALYLCASSFYGTSSYEQYFGPGTRLTVT.

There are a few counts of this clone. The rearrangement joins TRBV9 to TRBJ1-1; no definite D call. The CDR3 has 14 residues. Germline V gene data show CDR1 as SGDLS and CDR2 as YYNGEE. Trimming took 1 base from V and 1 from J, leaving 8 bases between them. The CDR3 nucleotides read TGTGCCAGCAGCGTATTGGCAGAGAACACTGAAGCTTTCTTT. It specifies CASSVLAENTEAFF.

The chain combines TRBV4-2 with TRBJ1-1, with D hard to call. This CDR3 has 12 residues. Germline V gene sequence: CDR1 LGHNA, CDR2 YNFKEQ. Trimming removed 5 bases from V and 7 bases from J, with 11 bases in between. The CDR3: CASSLTGFEAFF. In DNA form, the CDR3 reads TGTGCCAGCAGCTTGACGGGTTTTGAAGCTTTCTTT.

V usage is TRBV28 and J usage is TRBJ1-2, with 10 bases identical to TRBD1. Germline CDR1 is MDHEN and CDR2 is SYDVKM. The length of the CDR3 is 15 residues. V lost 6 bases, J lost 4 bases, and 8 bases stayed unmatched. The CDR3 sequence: CASSPRDRGGYGYTF. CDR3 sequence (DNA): TGTGCCAGCAGCCCCAGGGACAGGGGAGGCTATGGCTACACCTTC.

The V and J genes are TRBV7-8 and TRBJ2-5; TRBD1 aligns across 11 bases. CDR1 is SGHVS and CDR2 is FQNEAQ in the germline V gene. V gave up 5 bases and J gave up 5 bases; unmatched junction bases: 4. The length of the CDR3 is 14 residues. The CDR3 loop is CASSPGTGGETQYF. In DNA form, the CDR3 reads TGTGCCAGCAGCCCCGGGACAGGGGGTGAGACCCAGTACTTC.

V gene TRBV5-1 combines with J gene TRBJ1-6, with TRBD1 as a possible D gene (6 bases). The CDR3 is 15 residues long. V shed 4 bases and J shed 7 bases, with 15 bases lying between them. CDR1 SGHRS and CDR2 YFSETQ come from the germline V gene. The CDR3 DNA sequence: TGCGCCAGCAGCCCCCGGGACACTTGGAATTCACCCCTCCACTTT. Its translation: CASSPRDTWNSPLHF. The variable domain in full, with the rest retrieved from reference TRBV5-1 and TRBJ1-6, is KAGVTQTPRYLIKTRGQQVTLSCSPISGHRSVSWYQQTPGQGLQFLFEYFSETQRNKGNFPGRFSGRQFSNSRSEMNVSTLELGDSALYLCASSPRDTWNSPLHFGNGTRLTVT.

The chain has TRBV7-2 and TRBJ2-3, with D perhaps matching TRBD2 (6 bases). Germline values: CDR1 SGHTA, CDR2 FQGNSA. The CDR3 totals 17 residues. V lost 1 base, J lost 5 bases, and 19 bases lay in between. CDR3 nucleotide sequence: TGTGCCAGCAGCTTAGTCGGGCGGGGAGGACCCGGAGATACGCAGTATTTT. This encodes CASSLVGRGGPGDTQYF.

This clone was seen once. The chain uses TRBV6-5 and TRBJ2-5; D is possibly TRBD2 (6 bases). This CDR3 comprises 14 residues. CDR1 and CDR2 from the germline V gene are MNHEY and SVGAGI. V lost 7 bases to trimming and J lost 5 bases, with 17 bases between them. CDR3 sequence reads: CASTAPGGWETQYF. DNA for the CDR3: TGTGCCAGCACCGCTCCTGGAGGGTGGGAGACCCAGTACTTC.

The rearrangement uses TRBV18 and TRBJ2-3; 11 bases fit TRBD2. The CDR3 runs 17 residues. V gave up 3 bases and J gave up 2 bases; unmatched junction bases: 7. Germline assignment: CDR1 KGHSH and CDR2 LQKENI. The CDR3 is CASSPVPSGGYTDTQYF. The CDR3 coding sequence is TGTGCCAGCTCACCGGTGCCTAGCGGGGGGTACACAGATACGCAGTATTTT.

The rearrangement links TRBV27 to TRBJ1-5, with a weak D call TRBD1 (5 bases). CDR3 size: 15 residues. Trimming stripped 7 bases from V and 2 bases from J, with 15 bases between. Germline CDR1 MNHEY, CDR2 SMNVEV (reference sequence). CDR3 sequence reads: CASNQRGLGNQPQHF. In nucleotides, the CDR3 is TGTGCCAGCAACCAGCGGGGACTCGGCAATCAGCCCCAGCATTTT.

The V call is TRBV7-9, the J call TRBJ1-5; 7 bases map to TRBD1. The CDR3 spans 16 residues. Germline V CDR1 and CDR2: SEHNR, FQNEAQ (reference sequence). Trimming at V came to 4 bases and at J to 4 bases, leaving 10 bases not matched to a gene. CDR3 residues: CASSSSDRQWNQPQHF. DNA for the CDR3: TGTGCCAGCAGCTCCTCGGACAGGCAATGGAATCAGCCCCAGCATTTT. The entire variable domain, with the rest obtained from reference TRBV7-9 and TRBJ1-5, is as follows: DTGVSQNPRHKITKRGQNVTFRCDPISEHNRLYWYRQTLGQGPEFLTYFQNEAQLEKSRLLSDRFSAERPKGSFSTLEIQRTEQGDSAMYLCASSSSDRQWNQPQHFGDGTRLSIL.

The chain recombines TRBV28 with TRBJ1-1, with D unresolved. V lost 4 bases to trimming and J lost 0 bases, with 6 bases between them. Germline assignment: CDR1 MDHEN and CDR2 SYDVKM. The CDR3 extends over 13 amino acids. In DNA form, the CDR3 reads TGTGCCAGCAGTTCCCAGGTGAACACTGAAGCTTTCTTT. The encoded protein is CASSSQVNTEAFF. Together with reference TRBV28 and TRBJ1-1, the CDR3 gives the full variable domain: DVKVTQSSRYLVKRTGEKVFLECVQDMDHENMFWYRQDPGLGLRLIYFSYDVKMKEKGDIPEGYSVSREKKERFSLILESASTNQTSMYLCASSSQVNTEAFFGQGTRLTVV.